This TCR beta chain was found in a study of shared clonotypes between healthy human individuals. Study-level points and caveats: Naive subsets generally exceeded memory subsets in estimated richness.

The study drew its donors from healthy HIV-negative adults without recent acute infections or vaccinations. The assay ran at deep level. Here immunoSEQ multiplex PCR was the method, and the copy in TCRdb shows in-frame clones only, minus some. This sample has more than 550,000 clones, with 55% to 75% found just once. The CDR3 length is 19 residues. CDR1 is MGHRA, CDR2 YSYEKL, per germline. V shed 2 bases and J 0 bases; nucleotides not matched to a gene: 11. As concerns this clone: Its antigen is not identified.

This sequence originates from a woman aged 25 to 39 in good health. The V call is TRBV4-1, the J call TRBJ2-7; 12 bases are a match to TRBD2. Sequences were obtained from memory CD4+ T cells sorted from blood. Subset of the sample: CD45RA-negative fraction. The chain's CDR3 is CASSQQTSGGSPFSYEQYF. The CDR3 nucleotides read TGCGCCAGCAGCCAACAAACTAGCGGGGGGTCCCCTTTCTCCTACGAGCAGTACTTC.